A selection of T cell receptor beta chains follows, all from one sample in a study of tumor-infiltrating lymphocytes in primary liver carcinoma. TCRdb reprocessed the multiplex PCR reads via MiXCR and lists one record per CDR3 protein. The sample lists fewer than 85,000 distinct CDR3 sequences; 69% were seen once. Sequenced material: tumor-adjacent normal liver tissue. All receptors come from a man between 40 and 49 years old with primary liver carcinoma and hepatitis B virus infection. Each CDR3 is given with its conserved first and last residue. A D gene is named only where the DNA matches it firmly. Size is stated for part of the rows, as once, few or many counts, or as a class when the clone is expanded.

J,D,V,size,CDR3,DNA
TRBJ2-2,.,TRBV30,many,CAWSWSQGELFF,TGTGCCTGGAGCTGGTCTCAGGGGGAGCTGTTTTTT
TRBJ2-1,.,TRBV29-1,.,CSVEGGTGSYNEQSF,TGCAGCGTTGAAGGGGGCACAGGCTCCTACAACGAGCAGTCCTTC
TRBJ2-7,TRBD2,TRBV12-3/TRBV12-4,.,CASNLASGANYEHYF,TGTGCCAGCAATTTGGCTAGCGGGGCCAACTACGAGCACTACTTC
TRBJ2-2,.,TRBV5-4,many,CASSVAQGGGTGELFF,TGTGCCAGCAGCGTGGCCCAGGGGGGAGGCACCGGGGAGCTGTTTTTT
TRBJ2-7,.,TRBV7-9,few,CASSHPRGGEYEQYF,TGTGCCAGCAGCCATCCCAGGGGGGGGGAATACGAGCAGTACTTC
TRBJ1-5,.,TRBV6-1,.,CVSTEAREKAPQHF,TGTGTCAGCACTGAGGCGAGGGAAAAGGCGCCCCAGCATTTT
TRBJ2-5,TRBD2,TRBV4-2,.,CTSSQDPPGGEETQYF,TGTACCAGCAGCCAAGATCCCCCGGGGGGGGAAGAGACCCAGTACTTC
TRBJ2-2,.,TRBV5-6,.,CASSPWFANAGELFF,TGTGCCAGCAGCCCATGGTTCGCGAACGCCGGGGAGCTGTTTTTT
TRBJ2-3,.,TRBV5-1,many,CASSPLGDTQYF,TGCGCCAGCAGCCCCCTTGGGGATACGCAGTATTTT
TRBJ1-5,.,TRBV6-2/TRBV6-3,.,CASSLYSYSNRPQHF,TGTGCCAGCAGTTTGTACAGTTATAGCAATCGGCCCCAGCACTTT
TRBJ1-5,TRBD1,TRBV7-8,.,CASSIDRGDQPQHF,TGTGCCAGCAGTATAGACAGGGGGGACCAGCCCCAACATTTT
TRBJ1-1,TRBD1,TRBV11-2,few,CASSDRDRGSKRWSNTEAFF,TGTGCCAGCAGCGATCGGGACAGGGGGAGCAAGAGGTGGAGTAACACTGAAGCTTTCTTT
TRBJ2-7,.,TRBV18,.,CASSPFQTRGSFEQYF,TGTGCCAGCTCACCATTCCAAACGAGGGGTTCCTTCGAGCAGTACTTC
TRBJ1-1,.,TRBV7-9,.,CAISLGGGPATEAFF,TGTGCCATCAGCTTAGGTGGGGGGCCGGCCACTGAAGCTTTCTTT
TRBJ1-2,.,TRBV29-1,few,CSVARTDYGYTF,TGCAGCGTTGCCAGGACCGACTATGGCTACACCTTC
TRBJ2-7,.,TRBV11-2,once,CASSQTGSGLYEQHF,TGTGCCAGCAGTCAAACAGGGTCAGGGCTGTACGAGCAGCACTTC
TRBJ2-1,.,TRBV6-5,.,CASSCGSNFNNEQFF,TGTGCCAGCAGTTGCGGAAGCAACTTCAACAATGAGCAGTTCTTC
TRBJ1-2,.,TRBV11-2,.,CASSFSEPFLEGYTF,TGTGCCAGCAGCTTTTCCGAGCCTTTCCTCGAGGGATACACCTTC
TRBJ2-2,.,TRBV6-4,many,CASSAGTGELFF,TGTGCCAGCAGTGCCGGCACCGGGGAGCTGTTTTTT
TRBJ2-3,TRBD2,TRBV6-1,.,CASSEGLAGSNTQYF,TGTGCCAGCAGTGAAGGCCTAGCGGGATCAAATACGCAGTATTTC
TRBJ2-1,.,TRBV7-9,.,CASGLSNNEQFF,TGTGCCAGCGGCTTAAGTAACAATGAGCAGTTCTTC
TRBJ2-1,.,TRBV10-2,.,CASRFGSNEQSF,TGCGCCAGCAGATTCGGCAGCAATGAGCAGTCCTTC
TRBJ2-7,.,TRBV7-9,.,CASSRQSSYEQYF,TGTGCCAGCAGTCGGCAGAGTTCCTACGAGCAGTACTTC
TRBJ2-5,.,TRBV20-1,.,CSAPAGGEETQYF,TGCAGTGCCCCAGCAGGAGGGGAAGAGACCCAGTACTTC
TRBJ2-3,TRBD2,TRBV6-2/TRBV6-3,.,CASCSKREPDTQYF,TGTGCCAGCTGCTCCAAGCGGGAGCCAGATACACAGTATTTT
TRBJ2-3,TRBD2,TRBV11-2,.,CASSLAVSGKFTQYF,TGTGCCAGCAGCTTAGCGGTTAGCGGGAAATTTACGCAGTATTTT
TRBJ2-7,TRBD2,TRBV5-1,.,CASSTGLVGGGSYEQYF,TGCGCCAGCAGTACGGGACTAGTGGGAGGAGGATCCTACGAGCAGTACTTC
TRBJ2-1,TRBD1,TRBV5-1,.,CASSFARDSNERFF,TGCGCCAGCAGCTTCGCCCGGGACAGCAATGAGCGGTTCTTC
TRBJ2-7,TRBD2,TRBV28,.,CVSSFFGLPGGRTSYEQYF,TGTGTCAGCAGTTTTTTCGGACTACCGGGAGGGCGAACCTCCTACGAGCAGTACTTC
TRBJ2-1,.,TRBV4-1,.,CASSPLGNNNDEQFF,TGCGCCAGTAGCCCACTCGGTAACAACAACGATGAGCAGTTCTTC
TRBJ1-1,.,TRBV5-4,.,CASSLAGGGTAFF,TGTGCCAGCAGTTTGGCTGGTGGGGGCACAGCTTTCTTT
TRBJ2-6,.,TRBV7-2,.,CASSLAPGPTISGANVLTF,TGTGCCAGCAGCTTAGCTCCGGGACCAACTATCTCTGGGGCCAACGTCCTGACTTTC
TRBJ2-7,TRBD2,TRBV6-2/TRBV6-3,.,CASSRRTSGHYKQYF,TGTGCCAGCAGTCGGCGGACTAGCGGGCACTACAAGCAGTACTTC
TRBJ2-7,TRBD1,TRBV29-1,.,CSVEEMTGPGVRQYF,TGCAGCGTTGAAGAAATGACAGGGCCCGGTGTACGACAGTACTTC
TRBJ2-5,.,TRBV11-2,.,CPNSLARLALGKKETQYF,TGTCCCAACAGCTTAGCGAGGCTAGCCCTGGGAAAAAAAGAGACCCAATACTTC
TRBJ2-2,TRBD2,TRBV12-3/TRBV12-4,.,CASSRGLAGTETGELFF,TGTGCCAGCAGTCGCGGACTAGCGGGGACGGAAACCGGGGAGCTGTTTTTT
TRBJ2-1,.,TRBV6-2/TRBV6-3,once,CVSSSLREDKNEQFF,TGTGTCAGCAGTAGTCTTAGAGAAGACAAAAATGAGCAGTTCTTC
TRBJ2-2,TRBD2,TRBV29-1,many,CSVRTSGTGELFF,TGCAGCGTCCGGACTAGCGGCACCGGGGAGCTGTTTTTT
TRBJ2-1,.,TRBV6-6,.,CVSSPTDTGGSYDEQFF,TGTGTCAGCAGTCCCACAGATACGGGTGGCTCCTACGATGAGCAGTTCTTC
TRBJ1-1,TRBD1,TRBV4-1,.,CASSRGEGAITEVFF,TGCGCCAGCAGCCGCGGGGAGGGGGCGATTACTGAAGTTTTCTTT
TRBJ1-6,.,TRBV28,many,CASSPDRGYNSPLHF,TGTGCCAGCAGCCCCGACAGAGGATATAATTCACCCCTCCACTTT
TRBJ2-1,TRBD2,TRBV11-2,.,CASNLDGPFSGTLYSEQFF,TGTGCCAGCAACTTAGATGGGCCATTCAGCGGGACCCTTTACAGTGAGCAGTTCTTC
TRBJ2-2,.,TRBV5-5,.,CASSLAGLEARSGELFF,TGTGCCAGCAGCTTGGCTGGTCTGGAGGCGAGGTCCGGGGAACTGTTTTTT
TRBJ2-5,.,TRBV5-4,.,CASSLATLGETQYF,TGTGCCAGCAGTCTCGCCACCCTGGGTGAGACCCAGTACTTC
TRBJ2-3,TRBD2,TRBV29-1,.,CSVASSGNDTQYF,TGCAGTGTTGCTTCTAGCGGGAATGATACACAGTATTTT